These 4 T cell receptor beta chains share one sample of origin, sequenced in a study of vaccination effects on CD4 cells after COVID-19 (dated by TCRdb to between 2021 and 2024). The ViraFEST assay stimulated PBMC with viral peptide pools and then used TCR sequencing to identify antigen-specific CD4+ T cell clonotypes by expansion. After less than 13 days of culture, CD4+ T cells were isolated with the EasySep CD4+ T cell isolation kit. Convalescent patients had PCR-confirmed SARS-CoV-2 infection between March and December 2020, before Alpha, Beta and Delta variants emerged in the United States. Libraries were made using the immunoSEQ multiplex PCR assay. As stored in TCRdb, this immuneACCESS dataset retains in-frame rearrangements with V and J assigned. A fraction of the clones does not appear; measured against another copy, unresolved V genes explain less than half of the discrepancy, and the remainder lacks a known reason. In all, the sample holds around 20,000 clones, and roughly 80% of those were seen once. Around 35% of the sample is in the top ten clones.

Antigens of these TCRs are unknown. The specimen was CD4+ T cells from PBMCs cultured with a peptide pool, collected before COVID-19 vaccination. The receptors shown here come from a human donor who had a prior SARS-CoV-2 infection.

The chain recombines TRBV7-9 with TRBJ1-6, with a weak D call TRBD1 (5 bases). CDR1 SEHNR and CDR2 FQNEAQ come from the germline V gene (reference sequence). The CDR3 extends over 14 amino acids. Trimming left V 4 bases short and J 7 bases short, with 11 bases between. The CDR3 nucleotides read TGTGCCAGCAGCTCCCGGGACCACAATTCACCCCTCCACTTT. It encodes CASSSRDHNSPLHF.

This clone was seen a few times. The chain recombines TRBV5-6 with TRBJ1-2; D perhaps matches TRBD1 (6 bases). V dropped 4 bases and J dropped 3 bases, with 7 bases sitting between them. CDR1 and CDR2 from the germline V gene are SGHDT and YYEEEE. This CDR3 has 12 residues. CDR3 bases: TGTGCCAGCAGCCCAGGGGACTATGGCTACACCTTC. Amino acids: CASSPGDYGYTF.

The chain has TRBV9 and TRBJ1-1; no clear D gene. Germline CDR1 and CDR2: SGDLS and YYNGEE. V was pared by 0 bases and J by 0 bases, with 6 bases between. CDR3 size: 14 residues. The CDR3, as DNA: TGTGCCAGCAGCGTAGGGGGTATGAACACTGAAGCTTTCTTT. It translates to CASSVGGMNTEAFF.

In its sample, this clone was seen a few times. This chain joins TRBV18 and TRBJ2-2, with a tentative D call TRBD2 (6 bases). Germline values: CDR1 KGHSH, CDR2 LQKENI. Between the trimmed V and J ends, which lost 3 bases and 7 bases, there was a span of 15 bases. The CDR3 length is 15 residues. CDR3 protein: CASSPRRRDDGELFF. In nucleotides, the CDR3 is TGTGCCAGCTCACCCAGGCGGCGGGACGACGGGGAGCTGTTTTTT.